This T cell receptor (beta chain) emerged from a study of cytomegalovirus exposure and HLA in healthy donors (TCRdb year 2017). For the study in its entirety: In an earlier analysis of 587 of the donors, approximately 260 Gb of sequence data and 90 million to 130 million unique TCR beta sequences from 150 million to 200 million T cells were reported. An early release covering just under 650 HLA-typed donors comprised about 300 gigabases of sequencing data and approximately 85 million unique TCR sequences. Class I and class II HLA loci were covered by the typing at four-digit resolution. Using immunosequencing, the study profiled T cell repertoires from 550 to 750 subjects and related those repertoires to cytomegalovirus serostatus. In addition to the first cohort of approximately 650 subjects, a separate validation cohort of over 90 different subjects was used. Of the 300 to 450 genotyped donors, roughly 85% fell in the genetic ancestry cluster associated with self-reported Caucasian donors. To study patterns of TCR occurrence, a later analysis re-analyzed previously published TCR beta repertoires from just over 650 donors and added high-resolution HLA genotyping. In an earlier analysis of a few hundred of the donors, high-throughput TCR beta sequencing was used to judge whether each TCR beta V gene segment behaved as functional or pseudogenic. Every discovery cohort repertoire had been produced on one sequencing platform. Several DR-DQ haplotypes were treated as single units for association and clustering because of strong linkage in the cohort. The study aimed to test whether cataloging public T cell receptors could reveal signatures of past pathogen exposure. Rather than using new phenotypic data, the later analysis identified candidate immune exposures from TCR beta sequences and from how often those sequences occurred across donors. Typing coverage differed by locus: A, B, C, DRB1 and DQB1 were typed in about 629-640 donors, DQA1 in 522, DPA1 in some 570, and DPB1 in 472. Donor age, sex, ethnicity and CMV serostatus were compiled together with the repertoire data. Genome-wide SNP genotypes for about 55% of the 666 donors were used in a later genetic analysis, which treated that subset as a discovery cohort. To predict cytomegalovirus infection status, the study combined high-throughput TCR immunosequencing, statistical association of individual TCRs with disease status, and machine learning. On average, approximately 250,000 unique TCR beta nucleotide sequences were sequenced per donor among about 400 genotyped donors of the cohort, with roughly 20% of those sequences being non-productive.

Spanning cysteine to phenylalanine, the CDR3 consists of 13 amino acids. The CDR3 DNA has 39 bases and is translated from base 1. V loses 1 base, J loses 5 bases, and the germline ends lie 6 bases apart. Sequences SGHAT (CDR1) and FQNNGV (CDR2) are obtained from the germline V gene. The cohort was made up of around 720 healthy bone marrow donors. At the time of sampling, all cohort members were nominally healthy, though unrecorded immune exposures were likely present. The donor was CMV seropositive and belonged to the group of 270 or so seropositive cohort members. A peripheral blood sample was collected from each donor, and TCR beta sequencing was performed on peripheral blood mononuclear cells. The Qiagen DNeasy Blood Extraction Kit was used to extract genomic DNA from the blood cell samples. Paper-wide results and their limitations: Most TCR sequences were seen in very few donors, while some public TCRs were found in many individuals. A cluster of highly shared sequence variants was judged likely to be a technical artifact of the sequencing pipeline. For the cohort, immune exposure information was limited to CMV serostatus. In vitro tests confirmed that a few of the cytomegalovirus-associated TCR beta chains recognize cytomegalovirus antigens. At a false discovery rate of 0.05, a later analysis linked about 17,000 TCR beta sequences to specific HLA alleles. In a later genetic analysis, fewer N-insertions in productive TCRs were reported among donors in an Asian-associated ancestry cluster than the roughly 710-donor mean. In a later analysis, most CMV-associated TCR beta chains were found to appear HLA-restricted, with HLA associations seemingly driven largely by CMV exposure. The classifier was reported to diagnose cytomegalovirus status with high specificity and sensitivity in both the original cohort and the validation cohort. When HLA alleles, especially DR and DQ, strongly co-occurred, attributing TCR associations to individual alleles was difficult. In an earlier analysis of some 540 of the donors, most TCR beta V segments appeared in productive rearrangements about 87% or about 30% of the time, broadly matching IMGT annotations. Only TCR beta chains were sequenced in this cohort, and the absence of alpha or paired-chain data limited detectable features. Because HLA typing was unavailable for some donors at each locus, only the typed subset was used in association tests. The earlier analysis of about 600 of the donors excluded 15 to 20 rarely observed V segments, including chromosome 9 orphons, because counts were too low. Correlated functional status among segregating V segments might be attributable to linkage disequilibrium, but an unknown experimental factor could not be ruled out. In a later analysis, the rate of TCR association differed among HLA loci, with DRB1 alleles having the most associated TCRs and HLA-C alleles having the fewest. Sequencing depth was assumed to be roughly uniform across donors in the presence/absence analyses, though that assumption may not hold. The 87-base-pair reads could not distinguish some IMGT-functional V segments, including TRBV6-2 and TRBV6-3, so those segments were excluded. A further reported finding was that TCR beta sequences accurately predicted the HLA-A and HLA-B alleles for most subjects in the first cohort. The authors suggested that the approach could potentially be extended to other disease states and immunological phenotypes. The study listed approximately 150 TCR beta chains as associated with cytomegalovirus. Several of the top co-occurrence clusters appeared to be linked to parvovirus B19, influenza, CMV and Epstein-Barr virus, according to a later analysis. In a later analysis, HLA-associated TCR beta chains showed more clonal expansion and lower generation probabilities than non-associated chains that were equally common. V-gene and J-gene trimming of TCR beta chains was associated with a missense DCLRE1C variant in a later genetic analysis, and the association was replicated in an independent cohort.

Library prep was done by the immunoSEQ multiplex PCR assay. The multiplex PCR relied on a mix of 60 forward primers for TCR Vbeta segments and 13 reverse primers for TCR Jbeta segments. The CDR3 region of rearranged TCR beta genes was amplified from genomic DNA with a multiplex PCR assay. The amplified TCR beta libraries were sequenced on the Illumina HiSeq System as 87-base-pair reads. In the authors' own workflow: A later analysis tallied around 80 million unique TCR beta chains across the approximately 670 repertoires, and roughly 11 million of those chains were shared by two or more donors. Raw reads were error-corrected and collapsed into unique sequences with a nearest-neighbor algorithm that merged closely related sequences to remove PCR and sequencing errors. CDR3 sequences were aligned to IMGT reference sequences to assign V, D and J gene segments. For a sequence to be retained, a match of at least six nucleotides was required to both a V gene segment and a J gene segment. A rearrangement was called productive if the CDR3 had no stop codons and remained in frame with V and J, and every other rearrangement was called non-productive. Following IMGT convention, CDR3 was defined as the stretch from the second conserved V-encoded cysteine up to the conserved J-encoded phenylalanine. The earlier analysis of about 590 of the donors excluded sequences that lacked an unambiguous match to a single V gene segment. An earlier analysis of some 610 of the donors called V segments functional above 56.7% productive rearrangements and segregating when the between-donor standard deviation exceeded 5%. A statistical classification framework was developed to diagnose cytomegalovirus status using the catalog of TCR beta chain sequences. V and J gene assignment, in a later analysis, came from comparing TCR nucleotide sequences with IMGT/GENE-DB human TR gene sequences. The TCRdist pipeline was used in a later analysis to assign CDR3 sequences and most-parsimonious VDJ recombination scenarios. In a later analysis, each TCR beta chain was defined by its CDR3 amino acid sequence together with its V-gene family, and reads without a unique V-gene family were excluded. A later analysis removed nearly 600 highly shared, low-generation-probability nucleotide sequences to deal with suspected cross-contamination and a sequencing artifact. For each public chain, a later analysis derived a clonal expansion index from normalized ranks of inferred template counts within each repertoire. Generation probabilities in a later analysis came from a VDJ recombination model fitted to out-of-frame rearrangements, and those results were checked against IGoR. A later analysis scored TCR-TCR, TCR-HLA and TCR-CMV co-occurrence with hypergeometric tests, applying a repertoire-size bias correction to TCR pairs. To estimate false discovery rates, a later analysis permuted the HLA or CMV assignments 20 times. In a later analysis, co-occurring TCRs were grouped with DBSCAN, and TCRdist sequence similarity was added when clustering was performed within HLA-allele-positive subsets. Repertoires with fewer than 30,000 or more than 120,000 public chains, plus five repertoires with anomalous nucleotide sharing, were excluded from co-occurrence clustering. TCRdb took this table from immuneACCESS and kept in-frame rearrangements with V and J called. Such tables lack part of the clones; where checked against another copy, unresolved V genes explain under half of the gap, and the rest is unexplained. The V and J calls and clone size were taken over from that table, and D and trimming were inferred from the DNA. The sample has 130,000 or so clones on record, about 75% of them singletons. Of the sample, about 2.8% falls within the top ten clones.

The count of this clone is one. Its antigen specificity is not known. Base quality data are lacking; no much larger clone is found one base away. The sample taken for sequencing was PBMCs. The clonotype comes from a woman in her thirties or forties in good health and CMV-seropositive. Recombination linked TRBV11-2 to TRBJ1-5, with no reliable assignment of the D segment. The CDR3 has the sequence CASSLGEDQPQHF. The DNA sequence is as follows: TGTGCCAGCAGCTTAGGGGAGGATCAGCCCCAGCATTTT.